Given below is one T cell receptor (beta chain) in context. What it binds is unknown. cDNA synthesis used the whole RNA isolate, giving expressed TCRB sequences. Naive, central memory and regulatory T cell samples averaged roughly 3.5 million reads. Here immunoSEQ multiplex PCR was the method, and the copy in TCRdb shows in-frame clones only, minus some. The sample has more than 300,000 clones, around 10% seen once. This sample was included in a study of beta chain features in type 1 diabetes. Study-level information: Examination of sorted cells across all samples involved 98,000,000 or so cells. Study-wide findings and caveats: TCRB CDR3 length was moderately but significantly reduced in all four CD4+ subsets of Type 1 diabetes patients. Junctions at VDJ sites from type 1 diabetes patients had fewer insertions and more deletions.

CDR3 length equals 10 residues. Germline loops: CDR1 DFQATT, CDR2 SNEGSKA (reference sequence). This sequence originates from a man aged 25-45 years with type 1 diabetes. The chain employs TRBV20-1 and TRBJ2-1; D is unresolved. Sequenced: central memory CD4+ T cells from blood. The CDR3 spells CRTGYNEQFF. The CDR3 region has the DNA TGCAGGACGGGTTACAATGAGCAGTTCTTC.